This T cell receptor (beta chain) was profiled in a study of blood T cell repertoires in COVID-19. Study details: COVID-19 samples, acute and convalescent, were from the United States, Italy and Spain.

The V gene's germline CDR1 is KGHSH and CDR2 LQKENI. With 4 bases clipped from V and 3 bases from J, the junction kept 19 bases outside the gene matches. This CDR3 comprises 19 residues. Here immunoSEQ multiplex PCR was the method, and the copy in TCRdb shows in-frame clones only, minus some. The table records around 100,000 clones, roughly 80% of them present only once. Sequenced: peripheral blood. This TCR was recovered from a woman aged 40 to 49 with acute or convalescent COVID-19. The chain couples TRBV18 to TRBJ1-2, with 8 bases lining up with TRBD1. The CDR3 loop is CASSRRQDRGRDLDYGYTF. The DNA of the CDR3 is TGTGCCAGCTCACGCCGACAAGACAGGGGAAGGGACTTAGACTATGGCTACACCTTC.